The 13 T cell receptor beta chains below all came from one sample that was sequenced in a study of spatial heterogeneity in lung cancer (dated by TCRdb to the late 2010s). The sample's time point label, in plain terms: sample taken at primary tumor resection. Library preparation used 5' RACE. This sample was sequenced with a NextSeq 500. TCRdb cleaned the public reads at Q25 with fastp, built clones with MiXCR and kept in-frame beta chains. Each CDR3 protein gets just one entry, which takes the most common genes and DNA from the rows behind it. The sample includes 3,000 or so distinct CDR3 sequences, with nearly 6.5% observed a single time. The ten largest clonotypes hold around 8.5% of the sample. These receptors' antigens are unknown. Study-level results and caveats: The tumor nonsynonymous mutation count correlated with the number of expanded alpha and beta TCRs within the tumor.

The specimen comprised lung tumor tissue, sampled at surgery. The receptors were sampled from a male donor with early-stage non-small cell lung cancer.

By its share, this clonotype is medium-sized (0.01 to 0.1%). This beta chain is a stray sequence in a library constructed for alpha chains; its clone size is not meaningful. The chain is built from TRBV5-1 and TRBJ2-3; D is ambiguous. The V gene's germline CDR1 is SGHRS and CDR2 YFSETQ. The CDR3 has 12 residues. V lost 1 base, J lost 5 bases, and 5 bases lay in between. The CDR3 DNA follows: TGCGCCAGCAGCTTGTTGGGAGATACGCAGTATTTT. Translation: CASSLLGDTQYF.

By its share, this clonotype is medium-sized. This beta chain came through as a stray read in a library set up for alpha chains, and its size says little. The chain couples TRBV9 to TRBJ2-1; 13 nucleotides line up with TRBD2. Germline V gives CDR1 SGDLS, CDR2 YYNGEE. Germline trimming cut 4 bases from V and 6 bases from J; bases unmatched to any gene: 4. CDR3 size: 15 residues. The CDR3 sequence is CASSLGLAGSNEQFF. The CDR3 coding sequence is TGTGCCAGCAGCCTGGGACTAGCGGGAAGCAATGAGCAGTTCTTC.

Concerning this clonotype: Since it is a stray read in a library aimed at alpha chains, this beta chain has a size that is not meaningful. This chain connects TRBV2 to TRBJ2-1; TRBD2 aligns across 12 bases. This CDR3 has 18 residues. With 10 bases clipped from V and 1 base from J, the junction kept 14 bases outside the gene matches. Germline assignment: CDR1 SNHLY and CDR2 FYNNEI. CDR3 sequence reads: CATLGQGTSGLSYNEQFF. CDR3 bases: TGTGCCACCCTGGGGCAGGGGACTAGCGGGCTATCCTACAATGAGCAGTTCTTC.

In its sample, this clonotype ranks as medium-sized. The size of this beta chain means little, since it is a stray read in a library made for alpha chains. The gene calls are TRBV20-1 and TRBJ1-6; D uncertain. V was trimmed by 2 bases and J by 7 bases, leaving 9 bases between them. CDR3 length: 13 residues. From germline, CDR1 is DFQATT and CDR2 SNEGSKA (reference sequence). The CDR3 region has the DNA TGCAGTGCTAGACCCCACGGAAATTCACCCCTCCACTTT. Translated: CSARPHGNSPLHF.

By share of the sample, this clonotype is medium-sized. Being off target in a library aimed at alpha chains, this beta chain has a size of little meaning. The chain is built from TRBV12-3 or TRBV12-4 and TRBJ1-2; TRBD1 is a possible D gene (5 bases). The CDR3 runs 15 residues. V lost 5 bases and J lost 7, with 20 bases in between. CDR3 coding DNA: TGTGCCAGCAGTCTGGGGCGGAGGGACCAAGGTGGCTACACCTTC. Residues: CASSLGRRDQGGYTF.

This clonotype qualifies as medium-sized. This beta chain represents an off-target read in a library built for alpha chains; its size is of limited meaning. The CDR3 here is CASSLVGRVDQPQHF. The DNA for the CDR3 is TGTGCCAGCAGCTTAGTGGGCAGGGTCGATCAGCCCCAGCATTTT. The rearrangement links TRBV7-8 to TRBJ1-5, with D tentatively TRBD1 (5 bases). V was cut by 1 base and J by 5 bases, with 12 bases left in between. From germline, CDR1 is SGHVS and CDR2 FQNEAQ. This CDR3 region has 15 residues.

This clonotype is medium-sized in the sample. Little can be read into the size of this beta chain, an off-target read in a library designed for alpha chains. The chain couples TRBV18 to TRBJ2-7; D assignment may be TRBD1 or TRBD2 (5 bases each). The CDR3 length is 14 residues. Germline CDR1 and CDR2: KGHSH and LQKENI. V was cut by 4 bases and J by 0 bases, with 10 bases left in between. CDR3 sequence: CASSRDASSYEQYF. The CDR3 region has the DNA TGTGCCAGCTCACGGGACGCTAGCTCCTACGAGCAGTACTTC. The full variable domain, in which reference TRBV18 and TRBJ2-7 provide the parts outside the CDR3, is NAGVMQNPRHLVRRRGQEARLRCSPMKGHSHVYWYRQLPEEGLKFMVYLQKENIIDESGMPKERFSAEFPKEGPSILRIQQVVRGDSAAYFCASSRDASSYEQYFGPGTRLTVT.

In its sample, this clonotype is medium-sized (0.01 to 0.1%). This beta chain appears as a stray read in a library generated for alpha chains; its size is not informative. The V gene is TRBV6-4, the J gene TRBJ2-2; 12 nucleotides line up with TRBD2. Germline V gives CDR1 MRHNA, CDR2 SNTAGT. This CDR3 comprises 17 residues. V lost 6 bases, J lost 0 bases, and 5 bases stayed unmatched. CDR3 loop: CASSKTSGGANTGELFF. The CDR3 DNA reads TGTGCCAGCAGCAAGACTAGCGGGGGAGCGAACACCGGGGAGCTGTTTTTT.

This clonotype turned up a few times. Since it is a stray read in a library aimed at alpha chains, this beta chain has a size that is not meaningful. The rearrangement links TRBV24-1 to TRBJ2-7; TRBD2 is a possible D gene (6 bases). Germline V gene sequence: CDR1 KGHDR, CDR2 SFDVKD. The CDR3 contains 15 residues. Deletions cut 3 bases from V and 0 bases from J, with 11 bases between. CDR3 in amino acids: CATSDPLTSSYEQYF. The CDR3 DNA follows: TGTGCCACCAGTGATCCCCTGACTAGCTCCTACGAGCAGTACTTC.

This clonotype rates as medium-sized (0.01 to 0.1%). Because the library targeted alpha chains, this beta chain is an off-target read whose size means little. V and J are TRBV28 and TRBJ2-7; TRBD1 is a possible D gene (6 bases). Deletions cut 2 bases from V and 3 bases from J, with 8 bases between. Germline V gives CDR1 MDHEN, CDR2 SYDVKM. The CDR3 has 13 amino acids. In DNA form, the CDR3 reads TGTGCCAGCAGTTTAGACAGGTACTACGAGCAGTACTTC. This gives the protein CASSLDRYYEQYF.

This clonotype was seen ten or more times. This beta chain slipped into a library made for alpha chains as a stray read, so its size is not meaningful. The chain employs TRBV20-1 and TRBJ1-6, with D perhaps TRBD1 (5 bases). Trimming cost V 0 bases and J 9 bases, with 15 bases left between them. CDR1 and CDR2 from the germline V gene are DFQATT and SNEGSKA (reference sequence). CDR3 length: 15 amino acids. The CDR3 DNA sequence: TGCAGTGCTAGAGATCTAGTGGGGGGATCTTCACCCCTCCACTTT. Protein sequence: CSARDLVGGSSPLHF.

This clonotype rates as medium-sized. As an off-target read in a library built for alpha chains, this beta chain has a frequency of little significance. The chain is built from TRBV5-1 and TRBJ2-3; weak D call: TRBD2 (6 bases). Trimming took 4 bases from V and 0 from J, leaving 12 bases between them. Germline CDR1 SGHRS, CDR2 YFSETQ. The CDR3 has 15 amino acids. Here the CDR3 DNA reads TGCGCCAGCAGCCTAGGGCTAGCGAGCACAGATACGCAGTATTTT. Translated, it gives CASSLGLASTDTQYF. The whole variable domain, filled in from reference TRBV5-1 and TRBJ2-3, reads KAGVTQTPRYLIKTRGQQVTLSCSPISGHRSVSWYQQTPGQGLQFLFEYFSETQRNKGNFPGRFSGRQFSNSRSEMNVSTLELGDSALYLCASSLGLASTDTQYFGPGTRLTVL.

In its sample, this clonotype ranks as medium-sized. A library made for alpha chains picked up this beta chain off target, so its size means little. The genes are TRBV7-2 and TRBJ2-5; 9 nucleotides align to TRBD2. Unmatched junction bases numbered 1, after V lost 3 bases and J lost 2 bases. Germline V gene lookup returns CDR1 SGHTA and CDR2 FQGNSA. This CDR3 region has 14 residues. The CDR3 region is CASSFAGGQETQYF. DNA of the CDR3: TGTGCCAGCAGCTTCGCGGGGGGGCAAGAGACCCAGTACTTC.